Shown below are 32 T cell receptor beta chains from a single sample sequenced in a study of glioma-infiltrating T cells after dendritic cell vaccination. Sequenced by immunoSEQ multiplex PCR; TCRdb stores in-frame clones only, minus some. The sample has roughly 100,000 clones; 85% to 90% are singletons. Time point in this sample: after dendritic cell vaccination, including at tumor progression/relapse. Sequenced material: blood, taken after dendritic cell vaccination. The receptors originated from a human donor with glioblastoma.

The CDR3 sequence: CASSLGLVSMETQYF. CDR3 coding DNA: TGTGCCAGCAGCTTAGGACTAGTTTCTATGGAGACCCAGTACTTC. The gene calls are TRBV7-6 and TRBJ2-5; D might be TRBD2 (6 bases). Germline loops: CDR1 SGHVS, CDR2 FNYEAQ. V lost 1 base to trimming and J lost 5 bases, with 14 bases between them. The CDR3 loop spans 15 amino acids.

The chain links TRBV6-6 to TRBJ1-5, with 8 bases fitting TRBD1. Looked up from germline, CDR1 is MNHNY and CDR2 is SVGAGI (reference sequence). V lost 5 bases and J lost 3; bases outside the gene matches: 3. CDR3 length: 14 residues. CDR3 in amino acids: CASSTTGVNQPQHF. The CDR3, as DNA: TGTGCCAGCAGTACGACAGGGGTCAATCAGCCCCAGCATTTT.

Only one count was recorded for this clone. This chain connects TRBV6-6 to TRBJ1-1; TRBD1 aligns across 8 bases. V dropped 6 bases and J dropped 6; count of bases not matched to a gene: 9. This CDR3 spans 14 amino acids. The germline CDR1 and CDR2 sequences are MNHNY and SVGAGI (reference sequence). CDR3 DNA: TGTGCCAGCAGCCCCACGACAGGGGTCGCTGAAGCTTTCTTT. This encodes CASSPTTGVAEAFF.

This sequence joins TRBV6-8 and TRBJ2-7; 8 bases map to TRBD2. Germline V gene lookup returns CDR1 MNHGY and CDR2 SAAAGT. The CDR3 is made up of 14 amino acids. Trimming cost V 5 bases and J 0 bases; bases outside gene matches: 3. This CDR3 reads CASSDGRASYEQYF. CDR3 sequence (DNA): TGTGCCAGCAGTGACGGGAGGGCCTCCTACGAGCAGTACTTC.

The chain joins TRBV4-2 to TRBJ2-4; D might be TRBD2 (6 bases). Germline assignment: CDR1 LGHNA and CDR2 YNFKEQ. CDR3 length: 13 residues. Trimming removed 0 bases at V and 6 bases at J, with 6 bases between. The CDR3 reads CASSQETRNIQYF. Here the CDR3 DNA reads TGTGCCAGCAGCCAAGAGACTAGAAACATTCAGTACTTC.

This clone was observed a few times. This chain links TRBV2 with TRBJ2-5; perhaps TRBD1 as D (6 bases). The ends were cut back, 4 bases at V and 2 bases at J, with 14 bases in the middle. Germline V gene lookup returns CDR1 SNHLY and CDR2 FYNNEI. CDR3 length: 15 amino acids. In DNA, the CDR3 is TGTGCCAGCAGTGGACGGACAGCCTCGCAAGAGACCCAGTACTTC. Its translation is CASSGRTASQETQYF.

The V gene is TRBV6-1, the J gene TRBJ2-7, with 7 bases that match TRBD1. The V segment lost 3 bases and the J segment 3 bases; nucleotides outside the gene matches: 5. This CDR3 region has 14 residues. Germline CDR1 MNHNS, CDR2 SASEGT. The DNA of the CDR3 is TGTGCCAGCAGTGATCCGACAGGGTACTACGAGCAGTACTTC. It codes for CASSDPTGYYEQYF.

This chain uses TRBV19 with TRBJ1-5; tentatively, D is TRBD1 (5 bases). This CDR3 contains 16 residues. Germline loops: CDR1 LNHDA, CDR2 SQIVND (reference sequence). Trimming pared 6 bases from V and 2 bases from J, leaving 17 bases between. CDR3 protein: CASRSQGGYGNQPQHF. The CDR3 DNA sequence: TGTGCCAGTAGGTCGCAGGGAGGTTACGGCAATCAGCCCCAGCATTTT.

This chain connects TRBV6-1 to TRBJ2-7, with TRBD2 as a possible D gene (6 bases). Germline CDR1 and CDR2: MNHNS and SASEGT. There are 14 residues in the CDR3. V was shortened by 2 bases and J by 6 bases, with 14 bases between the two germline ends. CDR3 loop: CASSERTEGGEQYF. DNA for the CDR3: TGTGCCAGCAGTGAAAGGACGGAGGGAGGCGAGCAGTACTTC.

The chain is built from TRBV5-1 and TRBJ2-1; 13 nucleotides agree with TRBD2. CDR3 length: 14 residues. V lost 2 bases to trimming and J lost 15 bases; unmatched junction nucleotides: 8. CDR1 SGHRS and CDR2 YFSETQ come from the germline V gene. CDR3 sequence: CASSFGTSGVGRFF. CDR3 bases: TGCGCCAGCAGCTTCGGGACTAGCGGGGTGGGACGGTTCTTC. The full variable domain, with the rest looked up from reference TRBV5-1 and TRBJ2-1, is KAGVTQTPRYLIKTRGQQVTLSCSPISGHRSVSWYQQTPGQGLQFLFEYFSETQRNKGNFPGRFSGRQFSNSRSEMNVSTLELGDSALYLCASSFGTSGVGRFFGPGTRLTVL.

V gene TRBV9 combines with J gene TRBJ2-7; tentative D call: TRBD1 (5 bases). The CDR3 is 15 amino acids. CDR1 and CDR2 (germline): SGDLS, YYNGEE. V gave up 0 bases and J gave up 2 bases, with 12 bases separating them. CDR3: CASSVGAGRTYEQYF. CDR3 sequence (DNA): TGTGCCAGCAGCGTAGGGGCAGGGCGGACCTACGAGCAGTACTTC.

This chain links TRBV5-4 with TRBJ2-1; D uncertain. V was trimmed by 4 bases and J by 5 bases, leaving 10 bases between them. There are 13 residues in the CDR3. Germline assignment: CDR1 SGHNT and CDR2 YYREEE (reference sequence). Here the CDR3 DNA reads TGTGCCAGCAGCCCCTCTAAAGACAATGAGCAGTTCTTC. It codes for CASSPSKDNEQFF.

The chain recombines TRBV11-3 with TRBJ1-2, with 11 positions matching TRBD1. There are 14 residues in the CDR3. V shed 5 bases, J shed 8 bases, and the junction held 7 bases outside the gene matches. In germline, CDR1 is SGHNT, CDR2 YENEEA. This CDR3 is CASSPGQGAKGYTF. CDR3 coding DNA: TGTGCCAGCAGCCCTGGACAGGGGGCAAAGGGCTACACCTTC.

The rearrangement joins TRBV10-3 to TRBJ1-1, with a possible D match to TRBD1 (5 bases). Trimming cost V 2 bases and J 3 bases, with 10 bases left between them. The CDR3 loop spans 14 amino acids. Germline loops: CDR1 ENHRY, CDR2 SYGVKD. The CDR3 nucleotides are TGTGCCATCAGTGAGCGGACAATAGACACTGAAGCTTTCTTT. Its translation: CAISERTIDTEAFF.

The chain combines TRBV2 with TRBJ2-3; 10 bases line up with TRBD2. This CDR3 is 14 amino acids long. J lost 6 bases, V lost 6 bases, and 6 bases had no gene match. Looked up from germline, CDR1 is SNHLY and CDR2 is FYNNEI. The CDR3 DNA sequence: TGTGCCAGCAGGGAGGGACTAGCGACTGATACGCAGTATTTT. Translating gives CASREGLATDTQYF.

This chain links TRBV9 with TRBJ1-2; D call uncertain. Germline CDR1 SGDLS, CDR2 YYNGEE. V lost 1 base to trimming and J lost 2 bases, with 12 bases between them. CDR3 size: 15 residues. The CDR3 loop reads CASSVQLGSNYGYTF. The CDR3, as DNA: TGTGCCAGCAGCGTACAGTTGGGCAGCAACTATGGCTACACCTTC. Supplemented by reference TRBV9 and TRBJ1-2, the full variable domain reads DSGVTQTPKHLITATGQRVTLRCSPRSGDLSVYWYQQSLDQGLQFLIQYYNGEERAKGNILERFSAQQFPDLHSELNLSSLELGDSALYFCASSVQLGSNYGYTFGSGTRLTVV.

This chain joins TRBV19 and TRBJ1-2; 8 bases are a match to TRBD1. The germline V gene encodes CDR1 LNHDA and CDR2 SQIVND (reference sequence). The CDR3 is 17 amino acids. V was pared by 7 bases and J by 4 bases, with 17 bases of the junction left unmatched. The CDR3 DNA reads TGTGCCAGTACCAGCCCCCATGGACAGGGCACCGTCTATGGCTACACCTTC. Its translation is CASTSPHGQGTVYGYTF.

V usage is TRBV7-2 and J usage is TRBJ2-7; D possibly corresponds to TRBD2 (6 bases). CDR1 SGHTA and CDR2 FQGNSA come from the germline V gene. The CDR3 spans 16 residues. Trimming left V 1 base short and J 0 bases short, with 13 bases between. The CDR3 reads CASSLGGLPSSYEQYF. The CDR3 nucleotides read TGTGCCAGCAGCTTAGGTGGACTACCTAGCTCCTACGAGCAGTACTTC.

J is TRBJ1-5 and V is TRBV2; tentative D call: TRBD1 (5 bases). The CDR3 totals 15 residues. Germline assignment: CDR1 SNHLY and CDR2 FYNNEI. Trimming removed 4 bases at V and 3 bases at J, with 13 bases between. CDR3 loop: CASSADGADNQPQHF. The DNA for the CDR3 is TGTGCCAGCAGTGCGGATGGGGCGGACAATCAGCCCCAGCATTTT. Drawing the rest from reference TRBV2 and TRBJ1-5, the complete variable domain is EPEVTQTPSHQVTQMGQEVILRCVPISNHLYFYWYRQILGQKVEFLVSFYNNEISEKSEIFDDQFSVERPDGSNFTLKIRSTKLEDSAMYFCASSADGADNQPQHFGDGTRLSIL.

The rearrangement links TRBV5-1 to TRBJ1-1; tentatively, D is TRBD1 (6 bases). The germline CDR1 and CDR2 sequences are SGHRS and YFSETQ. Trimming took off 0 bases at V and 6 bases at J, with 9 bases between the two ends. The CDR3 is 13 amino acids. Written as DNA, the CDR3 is TGCGCCAGCAGCTTGGAACAGGGTTCTGAAGCTTTCTTT. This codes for CASSLEQGSEAFF.

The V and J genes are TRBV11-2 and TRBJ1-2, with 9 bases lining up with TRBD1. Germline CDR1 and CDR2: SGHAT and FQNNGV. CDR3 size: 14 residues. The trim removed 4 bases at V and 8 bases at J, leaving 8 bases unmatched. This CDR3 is CASSYPGQGIGYTF. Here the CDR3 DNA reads TGTGCCAGCAGCTACCCGGGACAGGGAATCGGCTACACCTTC. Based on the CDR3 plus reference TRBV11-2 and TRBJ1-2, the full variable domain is EAGVAQSPRYKIIEKRQSVAFWCNPISGHATLYWYQQILGQGPKLLIQFQNNGVVDDSQLPKDRFSAERLKGVDSTLKIQPAKLEDSAVYLCASSYPGQGIGYTFGSGTRLTVV.

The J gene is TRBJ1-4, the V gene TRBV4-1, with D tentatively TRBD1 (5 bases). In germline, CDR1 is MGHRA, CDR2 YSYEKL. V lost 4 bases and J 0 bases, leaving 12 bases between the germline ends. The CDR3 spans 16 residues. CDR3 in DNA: TGCGCCAGCAGCCCCAGGGACTCCTCAACTAATGAAAAACTGTTTTTT. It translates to CASSPRDSSTNEKLFF.

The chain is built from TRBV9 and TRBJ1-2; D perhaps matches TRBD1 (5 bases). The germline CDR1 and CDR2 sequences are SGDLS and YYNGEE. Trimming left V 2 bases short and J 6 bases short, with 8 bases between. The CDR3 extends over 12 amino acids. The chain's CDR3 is CASSVREDGYTF. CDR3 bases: TGTGCCAGCAGCGTCAGGGAAGATGGCTACACCTTC.

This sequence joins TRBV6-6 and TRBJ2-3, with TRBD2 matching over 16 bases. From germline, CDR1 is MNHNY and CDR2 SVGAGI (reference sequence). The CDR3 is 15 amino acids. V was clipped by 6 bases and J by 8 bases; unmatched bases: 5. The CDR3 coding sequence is TGTGCCAGCAGAAAGGGACTAGCGGGAGGGGGTACGCAGTATTTT. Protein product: CASRKGLAGGGTQYF.

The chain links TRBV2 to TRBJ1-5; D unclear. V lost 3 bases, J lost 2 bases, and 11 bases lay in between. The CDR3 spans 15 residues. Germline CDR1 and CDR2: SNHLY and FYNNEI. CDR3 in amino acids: CASSEGARGNQPQHF. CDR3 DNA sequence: TGTGCCAGCAGTGAGGGTGCGAGGGGCAATCAGCCCCAGCATTTT.

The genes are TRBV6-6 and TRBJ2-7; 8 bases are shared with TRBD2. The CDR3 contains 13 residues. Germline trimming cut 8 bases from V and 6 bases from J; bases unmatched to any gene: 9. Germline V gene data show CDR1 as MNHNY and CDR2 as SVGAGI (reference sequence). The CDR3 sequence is CASRTGGDSEQYF. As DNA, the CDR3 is TGTGCCAGCCGGACCGGGGGGGATAGCGAGCAGTACTTC.

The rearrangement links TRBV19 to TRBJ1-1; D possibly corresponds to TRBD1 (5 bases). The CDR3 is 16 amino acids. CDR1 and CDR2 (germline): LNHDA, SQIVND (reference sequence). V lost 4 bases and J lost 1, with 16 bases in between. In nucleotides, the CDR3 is TGTGCCAGTAGTAAAGGGTTGGTGGGGGGGAACACTGAAGCTTTCTTT. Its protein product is CASSKGLVGGNTEAFF. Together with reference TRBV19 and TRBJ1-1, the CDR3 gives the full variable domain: DGGITQSPKYLFRKEGQNVTLSCEQNLNHDAMYWYRQDPGQGLRLIYYSQIVNDFQKGDIAEGYSVSREKKESFPLTVTSAQKNPTAFYLCASSKGLVGGNTEAFFGQGTRLTVV.

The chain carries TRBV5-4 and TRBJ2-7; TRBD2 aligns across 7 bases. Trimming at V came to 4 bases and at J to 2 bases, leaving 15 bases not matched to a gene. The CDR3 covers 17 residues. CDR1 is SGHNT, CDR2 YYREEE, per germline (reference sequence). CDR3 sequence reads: CASSPGASGLNPYEQYF. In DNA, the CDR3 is TGTGCCAGCAGCCCTGGAGCTAGCGGTTTAAACCCCTACGAGCAGTACTTC.

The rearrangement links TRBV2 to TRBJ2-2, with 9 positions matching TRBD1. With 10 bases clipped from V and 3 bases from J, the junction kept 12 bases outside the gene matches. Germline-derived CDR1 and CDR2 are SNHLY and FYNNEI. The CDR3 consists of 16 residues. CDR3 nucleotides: TGTGCCACCTCTATTACAGGGGGCGCAGACACCGGGGAGCTGTTTTTT. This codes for CATSITGGADTGELFF.

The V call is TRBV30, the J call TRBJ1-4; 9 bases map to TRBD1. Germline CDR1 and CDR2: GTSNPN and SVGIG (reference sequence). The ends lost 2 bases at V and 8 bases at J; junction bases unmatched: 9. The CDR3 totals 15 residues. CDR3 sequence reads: CAWSPKQGAREKLFF. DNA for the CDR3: TGTGCCTGGAGTCCGAAACAGGGGGCGAGAGAAAAACTGTTTTTT.

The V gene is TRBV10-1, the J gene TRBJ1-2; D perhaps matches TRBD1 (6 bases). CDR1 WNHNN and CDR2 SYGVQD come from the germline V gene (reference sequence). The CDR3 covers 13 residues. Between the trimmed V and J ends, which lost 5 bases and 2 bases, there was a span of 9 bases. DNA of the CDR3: TGCGCCAGCAGTCCGGACAGAAACTATGGCTACACCTTC. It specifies CASSPDRNYGYTF.

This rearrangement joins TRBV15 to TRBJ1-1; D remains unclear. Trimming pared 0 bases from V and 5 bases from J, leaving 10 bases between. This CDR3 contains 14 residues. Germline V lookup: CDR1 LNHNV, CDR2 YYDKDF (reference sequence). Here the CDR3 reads CATSRDRRGTEAFF. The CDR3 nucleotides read TGTGCCACCAGCAGAGACAGGAGAGGGACTGAAGCTTTCTTT.